What follows are 7 T cell receptor beta chains derived from one specimen sequenced in a study of cytomegalovirus exposure and HLA in healthy donors (dated 2017 in TCRdb). The protocol used for the library was the immunoSEQ multiplex PCR assay. The clones in this table, taken by TCRdb from immuneACCESS, are in-frame only. Not every clone is retained; where verified, under half of the shortfall comes from an unresolved V gene, and the cause of the rest is unknown. The sample profile shows some 170,000 clones; approximately 96% of them were found once. The ten largest account for around 0.9% of the sample. Sequencing input: PBMCs. The receptor source for this set is a woman aged 18 to 35 in good health and CMV-seronegative.

The chain employs TRBV6-1 and TRBJ1-2; no firm D call. The CDR3 sequence is 12 residues long. Germline-derived CDR1 and CDR2 are MNHNS and SASEGT. Trimming took 10 bases from V and 8 from J, leaving 17 bases between them. CDR3 loop: CANNIGGLGYTF. Here the CDR3 DNA reads TGTGCCAACAATATCGGCGGCTTAGGCTACACCTTC.

Worth noting for this clone: A junction boundary mismatches the germline segment, possibly from a read error. This rearrangement joins TRBV11-1 to TRBJ1-1; D possibly corresponds to TRBD1 (6 bases). This CDR3 has 9 residues. Germline lookup yields CDR1 SGHAT and CDR2 FQDESV (reference sequence). The CDR3 spells CASSFNRAF. CDR3 DNA: TGTGCCAGCAGCTTCAACAGGGCCTTT. The variable domain in full, completed from reference TRBV11-1 and TRBJ1-1, reads EAEVAQSPRYKITEKSQAVAFWCDPISGHATLYWYRQILGQGPELLVQFQDESVVDDSQLPKDRFSAERLKGVDSTLKIQPAELGDSAMYLCASSFNRAFGQGTRLTVV.

V usage is TRBV9 and J usage is TRBJ1-3; D remains ambiguous. The ends were cut back, 6 bases at V and 0 bases at J, with 7 bases in the middle. Looked up from germline, CDR1 is SGDLS and CDR2 is YYNGEE. The CDR3 spans 13 residues. In DNA, the CDR3 is TGTGCCAGCAAAGCCGCCTCTGGAAACACCATATATTTT. Translating gives CASKAASGNTIYF.

The chain carries TRBV11-2 and TRBJ2-6; maybe TRBD2 (5 bases). The CDR3 has 17 amino acids. Deletions cut 5 bases from V and 2 bases from J, with 16 bases between. Per germline, CDR1 SGHAT and CDR2 FQNNGV. The CDR3 DNA reads TGTGCCAGCAGCCGGACTTTGATCGGGGCTGGGGCCAACGTCCTGACTTTC. Translated: CASSRTLIGAGANVLTF.

This chain links TRBV7-2 with TRBJ1-4; 8 bases align to TRBD1. The germline V gene has CDR1 SGHTA and CDR2 FQGNSA. The V segment lost 5 bases and the J segment 7 bases; nucleotides outside the gene matches: 6. This CDR3 has 14 residues. The CDR3 DNA reads as TGTGCCAGCAGCCCAGGGGGCAAGATTGAAAAACTGTTTTTT. It translates to CASSPGGKIEKLFF. Full variable domain (outside the CDR3, taken from reference TRBV7-2 and TRBJ1-4): GAGVSQSPSNKVTEKGKDVELRCDPISGHTALYWYRQSLGQGLEFLIYFQGNSAPDKSGLPSDRFSAERTGGSVSTLTIQRTQQEDSAVYLCASSPGGKIEKLFFGSGTQLSVL.

The chain has TRBV9 and TRBJ1-1; D gene ambiguous. This CDR3 has 13 amino acids. V lost 4 bases and J 6 bases, leaving 13 bases between the germline ends. CDR1 and CDR2 from the germline V gene are SGDLS and YYNGEE. The CDR3 region is CASSPRGLAEAFF. The CDR3 DNA follows: TGTGCCAGCAGCCCGCGGGGTTTAGCTGAAGCTTTCTTT.

The rearrangement uses TRBV2 and TRBJ2-3; 7 nucleotides align to TRBD2. The CDR3 totals 17 residues. With V trimmed by 6 bases and J by 6 bases, 18 bases remained unmatched. Germline lookup yields CDR1 SNHLY and CDR2 FYNNEI. The CDR3 DNA is TGTGCCAGCAGCGATCCCCACTCGGCCACTAGCGTGGATACGCAGTATTTT. Residues: CASSDPHSATSVDTQYF. The whole variable domain, remainder taken from reference TRBV2 and TRBJ2-3, is EPEVTQTPSHQVTQMGQEVILRCVPISNHLYFYWYRQILGQKVEFLVSFYNNEISEKSEIFDDQFSVERPDGSNFTLKIRSTKLEDSAMYFCASSDPHSATSVDTQYFGPGTRLTVL.